A selection of T cell receptor beta chains follows, all from one sample in a study of cytomegalovirus exposure and HLA in healthy donors. The method was immunoSEQ multiplex PCR; TCRdb's version includes in-frame clones alone and lacks a portion of them. The repertoire has some 120,000 clones, 70% to 80% of them found once; the top ten carry less than 2%. Sequencing was carried out using PBMCs. Every receptor here comes from a man in his forties or fifties in good health and CMV-seronegative. The CDR3 runs from the conserved cysteine through the conserved F or W. A D gene is named only where the DNA matches it firmly. Not all rows give a size; the values are once, few, many and, for expanded clones, a class.

size | J | V | D | DNA | CDR3
. | TRBJ2-1 | TRBV7-7 | . | TGTGCCAGCAGCTTAGGAGGTCTCGGGAAACACAATGAGCAGTTCTTC | CASSLGGLGKHNEQFF
. | TRBJ2-1 | TRBV7-9 | TRBD1 | TGTGCCAGCAGCTTCGCACAGGGGGATTTCGATGAGCAGTTCTTC | CASSFAQGDFDEQFF
. | TRBJ1-6 | TRBV5-6 | . | TGTGCCAGCAGCTTAGGGGGTAAGGATAATTCACCCCTCCACTTT | CASSLGGKDNSPLHF
. | TRBJ2-1 | TRBV19 | . | TGTGCCAGTATTAAAGGGGGGGGCGGTTACAATGAGCAGTTCTTC | CASIKGGGGYNEQFF
. | TRBJ1-1 | TRBV6-6 | TRBD1 | TGTGCCAGCAGTCGCCCGACAGGGGCGAACACTGAAGCTTTCTTT | CASSRPTGANTEAFF
. | TRBJ1-5 | TRBV28 | . | TGTGCCAGCGCTTCGACTTTTAGCAATCAGCCCCAGCATTTT | CASASTFSNQPQHF
. | TRBJ1-2 | TRBV7-2 | . | TGTGCCAGCAGCTTAGGCCAGGGGAATGGCTACACCTTC | CASSLGQGNGYTF
. | TRBJ2-3 | TRBV27 | TRBD1 | TGTGCCAGCAGGTGGGGACAGGGAGCAGGCTGGGGTACGCAGTATTTT | CASRWGQGAGWGTQYF
once | TRBJ1-5 | TRBV6-1 | . | TGTGCCAGCAGCGGACAGCTCTATAGCAATCAGCCCCAGCATTTT | CASSGQLYSNQPQHF
. | TRBJ1-6 | TRBV9 | . | TGTGCCAGCAGTAGGGAGTCCTATAATTCACCCCTCCACTTT | CASSRESYNSPLHF
. | TRBJ1-1 | TRBV10-3 | . | TGTGCCATCAGTACGACAGCGACGGGCGGGAACACTGAAGCTTTCTTT | CAISTTATGGNTEAFF
. | TRBJ2-7 | TRBV7-8 | . | TGTGCCAGCAGCTTAGCCCGGAACGTGGAAGGGGGGGGGCAGTACTTC | CASSLARNVEGGGQYF
. | TRBJ1-2 | TRBV29-1 | . | TGCAGCGTTGATGCGGGGGCGTCTGGCTACACCTTC | CSVDAGASGYTF
. | TRBJ2-2 | TRBV27 | . | TGTGCCAGCATGGGGGCGTCGAGGACCGGGGAGCTGTTTTTT | CASMGASRTGELFF
. | TRBJ1-5 | TRBV30 | TRBD1 | TGTGCCTGGAGGACAGGGGGCGGGCAGCCCCAGCATTTT | CAWRTGGGQPQHF
. | TRBJ2-7 | TRBV7-2 | TRBD2 | TGTGCCAGCAGCCCTAGCGGGGGGGCAGGCGAGCAGTACTTC | CASSPSGGAGEQYF
few | TRBJ2-7 | TRBV12-5 | . | TGTGCTAGTAAATACGGGATCCCCTACGAGCAGTACTTC | CASKYGIPYEQYF
few | TRBJ1-1 | TRBV6-6 | . | TGTGCCAGCAGTCCTTGGAGGGTGAACACTGAAGCTTTCTTT | CASSPWRVNTEAFF
once | TRBJ1-5 | TRBV10-2 | TRBD1 | TGCGCCAGCAGACAGGGGGGTAGCAATCAGCCCCAGCACTTT | CASRQGGSNQPQHF
medium-sized | TRBJ2-3 | TRBV10-3 | . | TGTGCCATCAGTGCCGTACCCGGGACAACTAGCACAGATACGCAGTATTTT | CAISAVPGTTSTDTQYF
. | TRBJ2-7 | TRBV6-5 | . | TGTGCCAGCAGTTACTCGAGGGACATACACTCTGGAGAGCAGTACTTC | CASSYSRDIHSGEQYF
. | TRBJ1-2 | TRBV2 | . | TGTGCCAGCAGTGAAGACTTGAACTATGGCTACACCTTC | CASSEDLNYGYTF
few | TRBJ2-3 | TRBV7-6 | TRBD2 | TGTGCCAGCAGCTTAGCGGGACTAGCGGGGACTACAGATACGCAGTATTTT | CASSLAGLAGTTDTQYF
. | TRBJ1-2 | TRBV5-1 | . | TGCGCCAGCAGCTTGGCCTCTGGTTCTGCTCAGGGCTACACCTTC | CASSLASGSAQGYTF
once | TRBJ2-1 | TRBV11-2 | TRBD1 | TGTGCCAGCAGCATGGACAGGTTTGATGGGCAGTTCTTC | CASSMDRFDGQFF
once | TRBJ2-1 | TRBV5-4 | . | TGTGCCAGCAGCTTGCCCCGGGTCGGTGAGCAGTTCTTC | CASSLPRVGEQFF
. | TRBJ1-2 | TRBV28 | TRBD1 | TGTGCCAGCATTCGGACAGGGGGCGAAGCGTTGAATGGCTACACCTTC | CASIRTGGEALNGYTF
. | TRBJ2-2 | TRBV15 | . | TGTGCCACCAGCAGAGATTACGCCCGCGGCGGGGAGCTGTTTTTT | CATSRDYARGGELFF
. | TRBJ2-5 | TRBV28 | . | TGTGCCAGCAGTTCCGGGGGGCGGGGGGAGACCCAGTACTTC | CASSSGGRGETQYF
. | TRBJ2-1 | TRBV6-6 | TRBD2 | TGTGCCAGCAGTTACTCGATAGCGGGGGGATACAATGAGCAGTTCTTC | CASSYSIAGGYNEQFF
. | TRBJ2-7 | TRBV7-2 | . | TGTGCCAGCAGCTTTAGAAGGCAGGTGGCTCACTACGAGCAGTACTTC | CASSFRRQVAHYEQYF
. | TRBJ2-5 | TRBV2 | TRBD1 | TGTGCCAGCGCCCCAAACAGGGGACAAGAGACCCAGTACTTC | CASAPNRGQETQYF
few | TRBJ1-4 | TRBV7-9 | . | TGTGCCAGCAGCCCGCAGGAGGGAGGTAATGAAAAACTGTTTTTT | CASSPQEGGNEKLFF
many | TRBJ1-3 | TRBV6-6 | TRBD1 | TGTGCCAGCAGCCCAGGGGGCTCTGGAAACACCATATATTTT | CASSPGGSGNTIYF
. | TRBJ1-2 | TRBV2 | TRBD1 | TGTGCCAGCAGTCCCGGGACAGCCGCTAACTATGGCTACACCTTC | CASSPGTAANYGYTF
. | TRBJ1-2 | TRBV7-2 | TRBD1 | TGTGCCAGCAGCCCCAGGACAGGGGCGCACTATGGCTACACCTTC | CASSPRTGAHYGYTF